This paragraph covers one T cell receptor beta chain sequence. Its target is not known. The data stem from a study of Ad26.COV2.S vaccination and SARS-CoV-2 variants. Turning to the study itself: The study gave Ad26.COV2.S intramuscularly, once or twice 56 days apart. Study-wide results and limits: Substantial post-vaccination breadth of spike-specific CD8+ and CD4+ T cell responses was reported.

This sample's treatment: about 20 received Ad26.COV2.S at low or high dose, single or two shots; roughly 5 received placebo; per-sample allocation not given. Samples were taken on day 63 after the first vaccine or placebo injection. The donor's status was that of an adult aged 18-55 years in Boston. Libraries were prepared by immunoSEQ multiplex PCR; TCRdb keeps only in-frame clonotypes and omits some of them. The sample includes about 680,000 clones, roughly nine tenths seen only once; the top ten take about 1.5%. The CDR3 is 16 amino acids. CDR1 and CDR2 from the germline V gene are MDHEN and SYDVKM. The V and J ends lost 3 bases and 2 bases respectively, with 11 bases between them.

The chain joins TRBV28 to TRBJ2-6, with no clear D. The sample here was peripheral blood, taken in a trial of Ad26.COV2.S vaccine versus placebo. This receptor was obtained from a person aged 18-60 years who received the Ad26.COV2.S COVID-19 vaccine or a placebo. This chain's CDR3 is CASSFLKVTGANVLTF. The DNA for the CDR3 is TGTGCCAGCAGTTTTTTGAAGGTTACTGGGGCCAACGTCCTGACTTTC.